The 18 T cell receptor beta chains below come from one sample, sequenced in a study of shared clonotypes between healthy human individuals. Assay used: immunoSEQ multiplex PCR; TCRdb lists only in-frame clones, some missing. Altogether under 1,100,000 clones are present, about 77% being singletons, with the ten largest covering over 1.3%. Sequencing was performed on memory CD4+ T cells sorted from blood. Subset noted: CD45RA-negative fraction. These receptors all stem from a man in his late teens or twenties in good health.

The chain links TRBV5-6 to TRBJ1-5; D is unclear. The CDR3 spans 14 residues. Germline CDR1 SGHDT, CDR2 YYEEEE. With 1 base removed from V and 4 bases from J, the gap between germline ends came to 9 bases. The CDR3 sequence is CASSLFGPNQPQHF. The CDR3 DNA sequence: TGTGCCAGCAGCTTGTTCGGGCCGAATCAGCCCCAGCATTTT.

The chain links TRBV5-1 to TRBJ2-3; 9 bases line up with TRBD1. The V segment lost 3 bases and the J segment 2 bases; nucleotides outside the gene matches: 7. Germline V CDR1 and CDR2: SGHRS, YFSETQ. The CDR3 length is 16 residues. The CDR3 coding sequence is TGCGCCAGCAGCTCCCGGACAGGGGTAATCACAGATACGCAGTATTTT. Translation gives CASSSRTGVITDTQYF.

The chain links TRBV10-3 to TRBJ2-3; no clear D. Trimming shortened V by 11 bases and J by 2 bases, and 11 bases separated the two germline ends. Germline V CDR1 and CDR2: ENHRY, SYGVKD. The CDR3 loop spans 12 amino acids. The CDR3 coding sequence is TGTGCCGCGCTCTCCGACACAGATACGCAGTATTTT. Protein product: CAALSDTDTQYF.

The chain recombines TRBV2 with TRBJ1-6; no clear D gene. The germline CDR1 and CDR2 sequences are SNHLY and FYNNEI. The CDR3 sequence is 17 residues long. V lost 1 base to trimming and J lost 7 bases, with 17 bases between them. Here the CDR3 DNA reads TGTGCCAGCAGTGAAGAGACTCAAAGAAGAAGCAATTCACCCCTCCACTTT. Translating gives CASSEETQRRSNSPLHF.

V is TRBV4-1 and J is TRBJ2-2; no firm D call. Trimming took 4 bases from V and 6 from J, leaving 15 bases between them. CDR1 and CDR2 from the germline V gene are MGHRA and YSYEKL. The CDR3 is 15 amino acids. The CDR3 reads CASSLQWVLSGELFF. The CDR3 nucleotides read TGCGCCAGCAGCCTTCAGTGGGTCCTTTCCGGGGAGCTGTTTTTT.

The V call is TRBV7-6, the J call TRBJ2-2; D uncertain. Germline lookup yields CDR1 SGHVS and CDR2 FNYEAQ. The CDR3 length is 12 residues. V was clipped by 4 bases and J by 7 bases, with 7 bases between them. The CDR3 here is CASSWGNGELFF. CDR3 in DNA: TGTGCCAGCAGCTGGGGAAACGGGGAGCTGTTTTTT.

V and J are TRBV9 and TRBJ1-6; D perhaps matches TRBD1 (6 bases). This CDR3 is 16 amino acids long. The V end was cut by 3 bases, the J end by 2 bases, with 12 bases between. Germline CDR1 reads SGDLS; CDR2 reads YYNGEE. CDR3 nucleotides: TGTGCCAGCAGCGACGGCGGGGGCACCTATAATTCACCCCTCCACTTT. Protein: CASSDGGGTYNSPLHF.

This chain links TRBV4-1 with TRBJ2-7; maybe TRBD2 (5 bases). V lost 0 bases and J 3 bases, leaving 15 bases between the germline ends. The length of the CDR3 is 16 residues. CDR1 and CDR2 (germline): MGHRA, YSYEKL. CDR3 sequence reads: CASSQDHGVRSYEQYF. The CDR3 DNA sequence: TGCGCCAGCAGCCAAGATCACGGGGTGAGGAGCTACGAGCAGTACTTC.

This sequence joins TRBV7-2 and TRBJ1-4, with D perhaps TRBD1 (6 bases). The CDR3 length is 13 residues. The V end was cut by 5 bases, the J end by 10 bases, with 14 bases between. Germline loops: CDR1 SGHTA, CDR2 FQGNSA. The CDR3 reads CASSPRTAGKLFF. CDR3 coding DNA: TGTGCCAGCAGCCCCCGGACAGCTGGAAAACTGTTTTTT.

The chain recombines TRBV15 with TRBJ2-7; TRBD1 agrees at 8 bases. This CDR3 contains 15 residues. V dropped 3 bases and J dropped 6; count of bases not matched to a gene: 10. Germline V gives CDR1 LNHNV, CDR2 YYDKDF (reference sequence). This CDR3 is CATSSARRGRFEQYF. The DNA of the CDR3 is TGTGCCACCAGCAGCGCACGCAGGGGGCGGTTCGAGCAGTACTTC.

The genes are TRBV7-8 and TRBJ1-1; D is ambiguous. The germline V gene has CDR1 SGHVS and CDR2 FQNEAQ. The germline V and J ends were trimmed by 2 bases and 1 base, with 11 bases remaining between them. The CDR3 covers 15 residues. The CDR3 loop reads CASSLLKAANTEAFF. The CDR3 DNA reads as TGTGCCAGCAGCTTATTAAAGGCGGCGAACACTGAAGCTTTCTTT.

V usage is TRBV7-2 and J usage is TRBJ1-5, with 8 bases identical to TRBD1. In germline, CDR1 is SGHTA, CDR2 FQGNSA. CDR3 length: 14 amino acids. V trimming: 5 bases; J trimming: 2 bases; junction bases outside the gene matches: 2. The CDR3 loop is CASSIQGGNQPQHF. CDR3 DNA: TGTGCCAGCAGCATACAGGGGGGCAATCAGCCCCAGCATTTT.

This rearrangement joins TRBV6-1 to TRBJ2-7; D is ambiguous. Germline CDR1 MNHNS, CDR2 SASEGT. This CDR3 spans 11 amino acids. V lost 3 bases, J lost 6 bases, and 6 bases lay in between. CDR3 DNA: TGTGCCAGCAGTGATGACTTCGAGCAGTACTTC. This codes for CASSDDFEQYF.

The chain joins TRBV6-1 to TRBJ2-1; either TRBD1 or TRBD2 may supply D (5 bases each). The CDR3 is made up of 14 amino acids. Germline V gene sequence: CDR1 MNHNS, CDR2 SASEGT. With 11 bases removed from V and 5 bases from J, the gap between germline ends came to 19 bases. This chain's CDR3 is CASIGTPSNNEQFF. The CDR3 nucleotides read TGTGCCTCGATCGGGACCCCGTCCAACAATGAGCAGTTCTTC.

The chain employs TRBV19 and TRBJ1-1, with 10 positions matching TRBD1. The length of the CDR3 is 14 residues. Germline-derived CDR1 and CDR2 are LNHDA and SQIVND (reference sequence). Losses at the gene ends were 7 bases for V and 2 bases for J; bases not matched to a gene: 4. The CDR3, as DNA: TGTGCCAGTAAGGGGACAGGGGTAAACACTGAAGCTTTCTTT. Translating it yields CASKGTGVNTEAFF.

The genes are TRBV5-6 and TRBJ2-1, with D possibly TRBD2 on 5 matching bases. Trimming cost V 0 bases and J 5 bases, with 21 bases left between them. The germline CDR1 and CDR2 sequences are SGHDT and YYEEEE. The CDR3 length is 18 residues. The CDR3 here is CASSLVRASRNTNNEQFF. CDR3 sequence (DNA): TGTGCCAGCAGCTTGGTTCGGGCTAGCCGGAATACTAACAATGAGCAGTTCTTC.

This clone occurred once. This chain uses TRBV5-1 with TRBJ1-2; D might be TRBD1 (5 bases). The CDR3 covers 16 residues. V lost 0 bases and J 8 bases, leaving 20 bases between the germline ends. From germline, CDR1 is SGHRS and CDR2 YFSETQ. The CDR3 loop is CASSLVPGKDVRGYTF. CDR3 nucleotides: TGCGCCAGCAGCTTGGTGCCAGGGAAGGATGTGCGGGGCTACACCTTC.

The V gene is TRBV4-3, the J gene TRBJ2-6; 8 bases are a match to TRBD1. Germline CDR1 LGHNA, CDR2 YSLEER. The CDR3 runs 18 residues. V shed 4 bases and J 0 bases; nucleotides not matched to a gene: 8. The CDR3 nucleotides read TGCGCCAGCAGCCCCACAGGGGGGTTTCGCTCTGGGGCCAACGTCCTGACTTTC. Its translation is CASSPTGGFRSGANVLTF.